Given below is one T cell receptor beta chain in context. V was clipped by 1 base and J by 5 bases; unmatched bases: 9. Germline V lookup: CDR1 SGHKS, CDR2 YYEKEE (reference sequence). CDR3 length: 16 residues. No patient escaped relapse after autologous stem cell transplantation, and brentuximab vedotin exposure varied. This specimen comes from a study of PD-1 blockade in classical Hodgkin lymphoma. Sequenced by immunoSEQ multiplex PCR; TCRdb stores in-frame clones only, minus some. Of 30,000 to 40,000 clones listed, about 80% are singletons. Sequenced here: peripheral blood mononuclear cells (PBMCs), sampled before the second cycle of nivolumab. This chain uses TRBV5-5 with TRBJ2-5; 9 bases map to TRBD1. This receptor was taken from a human donor with classical Hodgkin lymphoma. CDR3 sequence reads: CASSLSRTGEWETQYF. CDR3 in DNA: TGTGCCAGCAGCTTGTCCCGGACAGGGGAATGGGAGACCCAGTACTTC.